Detailed here is one T cell receptor beta chain. Antigen unknown. As for the donors, each was a healthy bone marrow donor. The germline CDR1 and CDR2 sequences are SGHKS and YYEKEE (reference sequence). V lost 0 bases, J lost 5 bases, and 7 bases lay in between. The CDR3 extends over 13 amino acids. 60 Vbeta and 13 Jbeta primers were used in PCR. The authors' processing: A later analysis counted some 87 million unique TCR beta chains, 9.5 million to 13 million shared. Sequenced by immunoSEQ multiplex PCR; TCRdb stores in-frame clones only, minus some. V and J calls and clone size follow that table, whereas D and trimming were derived from the DNA. Its table lists about 79,000 clones. The sample comes from a study of cytomegalovirus exposure and HLA in healthy donors. Findings of the study overall: Investigators reported under 200 TCR beta chains as tied to cytomegalovirus. In a later analysis, donors in an Asian-associated ancestry cluster reportedly had fewer N-insertions in productive TCRs than the cohort mean.

This TCR was sampled from a man aged 25-40 years in good health and CMV-seronegative. Sequenced input: PBMCs. The J gene is TRBJ2-3, the V gene TRBV5-5; a possible D gene is TRBD2 (6 bases). The CDR3 loop reads CASSLVGGDTQYF. CDR3 in DNA: TGTGCCAGCAGCTTGGTGGGGGGAGATACGCAGTATTTT.